A selection of T cell receptor beta chains follows, all from one sample in a study of blood T cell repertoires in COVID-19. The method was immunoSEQ multiplex PCR; TCRdb's version includes in-frame clones alone and lacks a portion of them. The table records over 200,000 clones, about nine tenths of them present only once. Sequences were obtained from peripheral blood. Receptor source: a man in his thirties or forties who had recovered from COVID-19. Each CDR3 is given with its conserved first and last residue. D genes are given only for firm matches. Size values are once, few and many counts, or a class for expanded clones, and some rows have none.

V gene,D gene,clone size,J gene,CDR3 protein,CDR3 DNA
TRBV19,NA,NA,TRBJ1-5,CASWRPGGNQPQHF,TGTGCCAGTTGGCGCCCCGGGGGCAATCAGCCCCAGCATTTT
TRBV29-1,NA,NA,TRBJ2-1,CSVVGNNEQFF,TGCAGCGTTGTCGGTAACAATGAGCAGTTCTTC
TRBV6-5,NA,NA,TRBJ1-1,CASSLGGRYTEAFF,TGTGCCAGCTCCCTTGGAGGGAGATACACTGAAGCTTTCTTT
TRBV6-5,TRBD1,NA,TRBJ2-1,CASLKGAPSYNEQFF,TGTGCCAGCCTGAAGGGGGCTCCATCCTACAATGAGCAGTTCTTC
TRBV27,NA,NA,TRBJ2-7,CASSLVGSSYEQYF,TGTGCCAGCAGTTTAGTCGGTTCAAGCTACGAGCAGTACTTC
TRBV6-5,NA,NA,TRBJ1-2,CASYSSDQRKGYTF,TGTGCCAGCTATAGCAGTGACCAGAGGAAGGGCTACACCTTC
TRBV18,TRBD1,NA,TRBJ1-3,CASSPRTGVISGNTIYF,TGTGCCAGCTCACCACGGACAGGGGTGATCTCTGGAAACACCATATATTTT
TRBV10-2,NA,NA,TRBJ2-7,CASREGAEQYF,TGCGCCAGCAGAGAAGGGGCCGAGCAGTACTTC
TRBV29-1,NA,NA,TRBJ1-2,CSVEESVASQF,TGCAGCGTTGAAGAATCTGTGGCTTCTCAATTC
TRBV2,NA,many,TRBJ1-6,CASSEAPLDSPLHF,TGTGCCAGCAGTGAAGCTCCGTTAGATTCACCCCTCCACTTT
TRBV10-3,NA,once,TRBJ1-4,CAIASQSGPGEKLFF,TGTGCCATTGCCTCACAGTCGGGTCCGGGGGAAAAACTGTTTTTT
TRBV19,TRBD1,NA,TRBJ1-5,CATETPGQGVKPQHF,TGTGCCACCGAAACCCCGGGACAGGGAGTTAAGCCCCAGCATTTT
TRBV20-1,NA,NA,TRBJ2-7,CSARQGYEQYF,TGCAGTGCTAGGCAGGGCTACGAGCAGTACTTC
TRBV5-5,NA,NA,TRBJ1-6,CASSGSGLNNSPLHF,TGTGCCAGCAGCGGATCGGGACTCAATAATTCACCCCTCCACTTT
TRBV5-6,TRBD1,NA,TRBJ2-3,CASSEQGRRGTDTQYF,TGTGCCAGCAGCGAACAGGGGCGACGAGGCACAGATACGCAGTATTTT
TRBV2,NA,NA,TRBJ1-2,CASKGVWGLGYTF,TGTGCCAGCAAGGGGGTGTGGGGGCTTGGCTACACCTTC
TRBV6-5,TRBD1,few,TRBJ2-3,CASSSTGDHTDTQYF,TGTGCCAGCAGTTCAACAGGGGACCACACAGATACGCAGTATTTT
TRBV4-2,TRBD2,NA,TRBJ2-5,CASSPILAGGHQETQYF,TGTGCCAGCAGCCCCATCCTAGCGGGGGGGCACCAAGAGACCCAGTACTTC
TRBV5-5,TRBD2,NA,TRBJ2-1,CASSLPLAGEDNEQFF,TGTGCCAGCAGCCTGCCCCTAGCGGGGGAAGACAATGAGCAGTTCTTC
TRBV10-2,NA,few,TRBJ2-6,CASSLDRSGANVLTF,TGCGCCAGCAGTCTTGACAGATCTGGGGCCAACGTCCTGACTTTC
TRBV19,TRBD2,NA,TRBJ2-1,CASSDAPGTSGPEQFF,TGTGCCAGTAGTGACGCTCCCGGGACTAGCGGCCCTGAGCAGTTCTTC
TRBV6-5,TRBD1,NA,TRBJ1-1,CASTQGVEAFF,TGTGCCAGCACTCAGGGGGTAGAAGCTTTCTTT
TRBV5-6,NA,NA,TRBJ2-6,CASRSRRHLPPGANVLTF,TGTGCCAGCAGATCCCGTAGACATCTCCCCCCTGGGGCCAACGTCCTGACTTTC
TRBV19,NA,once,TRBJ2-2,CASSLRATTGELFF,TGTGCCAGTAGTCTGAGGGCAACCACCGGGGAGCTGTTTTTT
TRBV7-2,TRBD2,NA,TRBJ2-2,CASSRSGGADTGELFF,TGTGCCAGCAGCCGTAGCGGGGGGGCAGACACCGGGGAGCTGTTTTTT
TRBV5-4,NA,once,TRBJ2-7,CASSLADGDEQYF,TGTGCCAGCAGCTTGGCCGACGGGGACGAGCAGTACTTC
TRBV20-1,NA,NA,TRBJ1-2,CSVSRVYGYTF,TGCAGCGTATCCCGAGTCTATGGCTACACCTTC
TRBV7-6,NA,NA,TRBJ2-5,CASSSFSGKETQYF,TGTGCCAGCAGCTCTTTTAGCGGAAAAGAGACCCAGTACTTC
TRBV24-1,TRBD1,NA,TRBJ1-2,CATSEGTGGYGYTF,TGTGCCACCAGTGAAGGGACAGGGGGCTATGGCTACACCTTC
TRBV2,TRBD1,NA,TRBJ2-7,CASSESSGQGLSEQYF,TGTGCCAGCAGTGAAAGTTCGGGACAGGGGTTGTCCGAGCAGTACTTC
TRBV12-5,NA,once,TRBJ1-2,CASGTGTQLYGYTF,TGTGCTAGTGGCACCGGGACACAGCTCTATGGCTACACCTTC
TRBV6-5,NA,NA,TRBJ2-7,CASSRRPGEQYF,TGTGCCAGCAGTCGCCGTCCGGGGGAGCAGTACTTC
TRBV7-9,TRBD1,NA,TRBJ2-1,CASRRLFRGRETEQFF,TGTGCCAGCCGTCGCCTCTTCAGGGGGCGCGAGACTGAGCAGTTCTTC
TRBV19,TRBD2,NA,TRBJ2-5,CASTPGLAGGQETQYF,TGTGCCAGTACCCCAGGACTAGCGGGGGGACAAGAGACCCAGTACTTC